The 20 T cell receptor beta chains listed next were all sequenced from one sample in a study of post-analysis software for immune sequencing data. Notes on the study in general: Controls had lower frequencies than patients of roughly five TRBV segments, which included TRBV5-6, TRBV5-1 and TRBV20-1.

The authors incorporated unique molecular identifiers into the TCR beta cDNA libraries. MiXCR, run by TCRdb on the PCR reads, gives a single entry per CDR3 protein. The data contain some 800,000 distinct CDR3 sequences, around 42% of them singletons. For these TCRs, the target antigens are not known. Sequenced sample: blood. The source of these receptors is a girl between 10 and 17 years old with multiple sclerosis.

This clonotype was counted a few times. The rearrangement joins TRBV9 to TRBJ1-1, with D possibly TRBD1 on 5 matching bases. Germline lookup yields CDR1 SGDLS and CDR2 YYNGEE. The V and J ends lost 4 bases and 4 bases respectively, with 14 bases between them. The CDR3 spans 14 residues. The CDR3 loop reads CASSPRQGRTEAFF. Written as DNA, the CDR3 is TGTGCCAGCAGCCCCCGGCAGGGACGCACTGAAGCTTTCTTT.

The sample holds a few counts of this clonotype. The CDR3 protein is CASSPGGGDIQYF. As DNA, the CDR3 is TGCGCCAGCAGCCCGGGGGGAGGAGACATTCAGTACTTC. The chain carries TRBV5-1 and TRBJ2-4, with 7 bases matching TRBD2. Trimming removed 4 bases from V and 8 bases from J; junction bases left unmatched: 6. The CDR3 covers 13 residues. From germline, CDR1 is SGHRS and CDR2 YFSETQ.

This clonotype was picked up a small number of times. The rearrangement uses TRBV6-1 and TRBJ2-1; D remains ambiguous. CDR3 length: 12 residues. The germline V gene has CDR1 MNHNS and CDR2 SASEGT. V lost 7 bases and J lost 8, with 12 bases in between. In nucleotides, the CDR3 is TGTGCCAGCACCCAGTCCGGTCATGAGCAGTTCTTC. Translation: CASTQSGHEQFF.

The V call is TRBV6-5, the J call TRBJ1-1; D unclear. This CDR3 contains 15 residues. Per germline, CDR1 MNHEY and CDR2 SVGAGI. V was cut by 6 bases and J by 9 bases, with 23 bases left in between. Here the CDR3 reads CASSLRQGDFFQAFF. The CDR3, as DNA: TGTGCCAGCAGCCTGAGACAAGGTGACTTTTTTCAAGCTTTCTTT.

The V call is TRBV5-1, the J call TRBJ1-1; possible D gene TRBD1, 5 bases. The length of the CDR3 is 19 residues. V gave up 7 bases and J gave up 4 bases, with 32 bases separating them. CDR1 is SGHRS and CDR2 is YFSETQ in the germline V gene. CDR3 region: CASFPRGLDSGILSTEAFF. The CDR3 nucleotides read TGCGCCAGCTTCCCACGGGGACTGGATTCTGGAATTCTGAGCACTGAAGCTTTCTTT.

V usage is TRBV28 and J usage is TRBJ1-5, with D perhaps TRBD1 (5 bases). This CDR3 region has 20 residues. Looked up from germline, CDR1 is MDHEN and CDR2 is SYDVKM. Trimming cost V 1 base and J 0 bases, with 22 bases left between them. In nucleotides, the CDR3 is TGTGCCAGCAGTTTATTCTCGAGGCCAGGGCTCAGTGATAGCAATCAGCCCCAGCATTTT. Translating it yields CASSLFSRPGLSDSNQPQHF.

The chain links TRBV29-1 to TRBJ2-1, with TRBD2 matching 8 bases. The germline V gene encodes CDR1 SQVTM and CDR2 ANQGSEA. The CDR3 has 15 residues. V was clipped by 3 bases and J by 10 bases; unmatched bases: 14. The CDR3 protein is CSVDLGLEDLGEQFF. The CDR3 DNA follows: TGCAGCGTTGACCTGGGACTAGAGGACTTGGGGGAGCAGTTCTTC.

This clonotype was observed a few times. As DNA, the CDR3 is TGTGCCACCAGTGATCCCCTGGCAGGGAGTACAGATACGCAGTATTTT. This encodes CATSDPLAGSTDTQYF. The rearrangement links TRBV24-1 to TRBJ2-3; D may be TRBD1 or TRBD2 (5 bases each). Trimming cost V 3 bases and J 3 bases, with 15 bases left between them. This CDR3 has 16 residues. CDR1 KGHDR and CDR2 SFDVKD come from the germline V gene.

J is TRBJ2-7 and V is TRBV5-1, with TRBD2 matching 13 bases. The J call may be incorrect, as the DNA end agrees better with TRBJ2-4. Germline V gene data show CDR1 as SGHRS and CDR2 as YFSETQ. This CDR3 is built from 18 residues. In nucleotides, the CDR3 is TGCGCCAGCAGCTCCGGGGCAACTACTAGCGGGGGGGGAAACATTCAGTACTTC. It yields the protein CASSSGATTSGGGNIQYF.

The chain combines TRBV7-2 with TRBJ2-7; D is possibly TRBD1 (6 bases). Trimming removed 3 bases at V and 3 bases at J, with 12 bases between. Germline V gene data show CDR1 as SGHTA and CDR2 as FQGNSA. The CDR3 is 14 amino acids. CDR3 sequence reads: CASSFETGIYEQYF. The DNA of the CDR3 is TGTGCCAGCAGCTTCGAGACAGGTATCTACGAGCAGTACTTC.

In its sample, this clonotype was seen a few times. CDR3 nucleotides: TGTGCCAGCAGTTTATATCGGCTAGCGGGACCCTACGAGCAGTACTTC. Translated, it gives CASSLYRLAGPYEQYF. V and J are TRBV12-3 or TRBV12-4 and TRBJ2-5; 9 bases align to TRBD2. The DNA end favors TRBJ2-7, so the J call may be wrong. This CDR3 is built from 16 residues.

The rearrangement uses TRBV7-9 and TRBJ2-1; TRBD1 aligns across 7 bases. Looked up from germline, CDR1 is SEHNR and CDR2 is FQNEAQ (reference sequence). V was pared by 4 bases and J by 6 bases, with 12 bases of the junction left unmatched. The CDR3 totals 16 residues. For the CDR3, the DNA is TGTGCCAGCAGCTCAAACCTTGGACAGGATATCAATGAGCAGTTCTTC. Protein sequence: CASSSNLGQDINEQFF.

The chain combines TRBV7-2 with TRBJ2-1, with D maybe TRBD1 (6 bases). Trimming stripped 1 base from V and 12 bases from J, with 10 bases between. Germline CDR1 is SGHTA and CDR2 is FQGNSA. The CDR3 is made up of 12 amino acids. The CDR3 sequence: CASSLEAGAQFF. The CDR3 DNA reads as TGTGCCAGCAGCTTAGAGGCAGGGGCGCAGTTCTTC.

This clonotype has a handful of counts. J is TRBJ2-1 and V is TRBV12-5; no firm D call. The V gene's germline CDR1 is LGHNT and CDR2 FRNRAP. The CDR3 is 13 residues long. V was cut by 4 bases and J by 4 bases, with 8 bases left in between. For the CDR3, the DNA is TGTGCTAGTGGTTCCTCATTGTACAATGAGCAGTTCTTC. Residues: CASGSSLYNEQFF. Full variable domain (remainder filled in from reference TRBV12-5 and TRBJ2-1): DARVTQTPRHKVTEMGQEVTMRCQPILGHNTVFWYRQTMMQGLELLAYFRNRAPLDDSGMPKDRFSAEMPDATLATLKIQPSEPRDSAVYFCASGSSLYNEQFFGPGTRLTVL.

The table lists this clonotype with a few counts. The V call is TRBV29-1, the J call TRBJ2-7, with 10 bases fitting TRBD1. The CDR3 has 12 residues. The V segment lost 5 bases and the J segment 5 bases; nucleotides outside the gene matches: 3. Germline V gene lookup returns CDR1 SQVTM and CDR2 ANQGSEA. The CDR3 spells CSVRQGANEQYF. In DNA, the CDR3 is TGCAGCGTTAGACAGGGGGCGAACGAGCAGTACTTC.

The rearrangement joins TRBV21-1 to TRBJ2-7; the D call of TRBD1 is as the table states it, not checked on the DNA. TRBV21-1 is flagged as a pseudogene. The CDR3 extends over 15 amino acids. CDR3 bases: TGTGCCAGAAGCAGGATCGGGACAGGGAGCTACGAGCAGTACTTC. Residues: CARSRIGTGSYEQYF.

There are a few counts of this clonotype. The rearrangement joins TRBV11-2 to TRBJ2-7, with D perhaps matching TRBD2 (5 bases). Germline assignment: CDR1 SGHAT and CDR2 FQNNGV. There are 13 residues in the CDR3. Trimming removed 4 bases at V and 6 bases at J, with 13 bases between. DNA of the CDR3: TGTGCCAGCAGCTCCGACGCCGGAGGCGAGCAGTACTTC. This gives the protein CASSSDAGGEQYF. The whole variable domain, filled in from reference TRBV11-2 and TRBJ2-7, reads EAGVAQSPRYKIIEKRQSVAFWCNPISGHATLYWYQQILGQGPKLLIQFQNNGVVDDSQLPKDRFSAERLKGVDSTLKIQPAKLEDSAVYLCASSSDAGGEQYFGPGTRLTVT.

In its sample, this clonotype was seen a few times. This chain links TRBV5-1 with TRBJ2-5; TRBD2 matches 12 bases. The CDR3 is 16 residues long. Germline V gene sequence: CDR1 SGHRS, CDR2 YFSETQ. The V segment lost 6 bases and the J segment 4 bases; nucleotides outside the gene matches: 10. CDR3: CASTQTSGSRGETQYF. CDR3 in DNA: TGCGCCAGCACCCAGACTAGCGGGAGTCGTGGAGAGACCCAGTACTTC.

The gene calls are TRBV18 and TRBJ2-7, with 7 bases aligning to TRBD2. This CDR3 comprises 15 residues. CDR1 and CDR2 from the germline V gene are KGHSH and LQKENI. Unmatched junction bases numbered 10, after V lost 8 bases and J lost 0 bases. CDR3 sequence (DNA): TGTGCCAGCGCGGAAGCAAGCGGGACCTCCTACGAGCAGTACTTC. Its protein product is CASAEASGTSYEQYF. The entire variable domain, with the rest obtained from reference TRBV18 and TRBJ2-7, is as follows: NAGVMQNPRHLVRRRGQEARLRCSPMKGHSHVYWYRQLPEEGLKFMVYLQKENIIDESGMPKERFSAEFPKEGPSILRIQQVVRGDSAAYFCASAEASGTSYEQYFGPGTRLTVT.

This clonotype turned up a few times. This chain links TRBV7-2 with TRBJ2-3; D is perhaps TRBD2 (5 bases). The CDR3 length is 16 residues. With 1 base removed from V and 0 bases from J, the gap between germline ends came to 11 bases. CDR1 and CDR2 from the germline V gene are SGHTA and FQGNSA. The CDR3 is CASSLGAAPSTDTQYF. The DNA for the CDR3 is TGTGCCAGCAGCTTAGGAGCGGCTCCTAGCACAGATACGCAGTATTTT.